The T cell receptor (beta chain) under discussion was sequenced for a study of prognosis after radiotherapy for stage I lung cancer. TCR beta CDR3 was amplified from genomic DNA by two-round multiplex PCR. Each TRBV and TRBJ gene had its own primer in the first PCR round. TCRdb reprocessed the multiplex PCR reads via MiXCR and lists one record per CDR3 protein. This table has tens of thousands of distinct CDR3 sequences, around a quarter appearing once. Germline assignment: CDR1 SQVTM and CDR2 ANQGSEA. V was clipped by 5 bases and J by 7 bases, with 21 bases between them. The CDR3 runs to 14 residues. The sample holds many counts of this clonotype.

Sequences were derived from PBMCs, sampled before or after stereotactic body radiation therapy (not recorded which). This chain uses TRBV29-1 with TRBJ2-7; TRBD1 is a possible D gene (6 bases). This sequence originates from a donor at least 50 years old with non-small cell lung cancer. The CDR3 DNA follows: TGCAGCGTTCGCGGGCCCCAGGGGCGCTTAGAGCAGTACTTC. Its protein product is CSVRGPQGRLEQYF.